A single sample is the source of the 32 T cell receptor beta chains below, sequenced in a study of cytomegalovirus exposure and HLA in healthy donors. Both 60 Vbeta primers and 13 Jbeta primers went into the PCR. Clones were sequenced by immunoSEQ multiplex PCR, and TCRdb holds only the in-frame ones, with some missing. This table holds approximately 190,000 clones, over 65% found once. Sequencing used PBMCs. Receptors originate from a woman aged 45-65 years in good health and CMV-seropositive.

The CDR3 region has the DNA TGCGCCAGCAGCCATGGAGGGGGCCCAGGGACCGAGCAGTACTTC. Its protein product is CASSHGGGPGTEQYF. The chain joins TRBV4-3 to TRBJ2-7; D is perhaps TRBD1 (7 bases). The CDR3 runs to 15 residues. Germline lookup yields CDR1 LGHNA and CDR2 YSLEER. The ends were cut back, 3 bases at V and 6 bases at J, with 18 bases in the middle.

The genes are TRBV7-9 and TRBJ2-3; D ambiguous. The CDR3 runs to 11 residues. CDR1 is SEHNR, CDR2 FQNEAQ, per germline (reference sequence). The V and J ends lost 5 bases and 6 bases respectively, with 6 bases between them. In nucleotides, the CDR3 is TGTGCCAGCAGCCCACTTGATACGCAGTATTTT. Its protein product is CASSPLDTQYF.

The CDR3 loop is CATSRDMRGGASYNEQFF. DNA for the CDR3: TGTGCCACCAGCAGAGATATGCGCGGGGGGGCCTCCTACAATGAGCAGTTCTTC. J is TRBJ2-1 and V is TRBV15; TRBD2 matches at 9 bases. The trim removed 0 bases at V and 0 bases at J, leaving 6 bases unmatched. The germline CDR1 and CDR2 sequences are LNHNV and YYDKDF (reference sequence). The CDR3 sequence is 18 residues long.

The sample holds one count of this clone. The rearrangement links TRBV7-2 to TRBJ1-2; no clear D. The CDR3 covers 11 residues. V was shortened by 8 bases and J by 1 base, with 5 bases between the two germline ends. Germline V gene data show CDR1 as SGHTA and CDR2 as FQGNSA. The CDR3 DNA sequence: TGTGCCAGCGGAGATAACTATGGCTACACCTTC. Its translation is CASGDNYGYTF.

This clone has just a few counts. This chain joins TRBV6-5 and TRBJ2-2; a weak D match, TRBD1 (5 bases). The germline V gene encodes CDR1 MNHEY and CDR2 SVGAGI. The CDR3 has 12 residues. Trimming removed 4 bases at V and 7 bases at J, with 7 bases between. The CDR3, as DNA: TGTGCCAGCAGTTTTCAGGGCGGGGAGCTGTTTTTT. It encodes CASSFQGGELFF.

V gene TRBV18 combines with J gene TRBJ1-2; maybe TRBD1 (5 bases). Germline V gene sequence: CDR1 KGHSH, CDR2 LQKENI. The CDR3 runs to 14 residues. Trimming stripped 3 bases from V and 7 bases from J, with 15 bases between. The DNA of the CDR3 is TGTGCCAGCTCACCTTCTCAGGGCCTCTCTGGCTACACCTTC. Translated, it gives CASSPSQGLSGYTF.

Concerning this clone: The junction departs from the called germline gene at one end, perhaps through a read error. The chain joins TRBV7-9 to TRBJ1-1; D is perhaps TRBD1 (5 bases). The CDR3 spans 13 residues. Germline V gene lookup returns CDR1 SEHNR and CDR2 FQNEAQ (reference sequence). CDR3 amino acids: CSSSTGTFTEAFF. The CDR3 DNA reads TGTTCCAGCAGCACGGGGACTTTCACTGAAGCTTTCTTT.

The chain couples TRBV9 to TRBJ2-2; no clear D gene. Germline CDR1 is SGDLS and CDR2 is YYNGEE. The length of the CDR3 is 16 residues. Trimming removed 3 bases from V and 0 bases from J, with 12 bases in between. This CDR3 is CASSASHTTNTGELFF. CDR3 nucleotide sequence: TGTGCCAGCAGCGCCTCCCATACTACGAACACCGGGGAGCTGTTTTTT.

The chain combines TRBV4-3 with TRBJ1-1; D is perhaps TRBD1 (5 bases). Trimming took off 4 bases at V and 4 bases at J, with 13 bases between the two ends. The germline V gene encodes CDR1 LGHNA and CDR2 YSLEER. The CDR3 length is 14 residues. CDR3 coding DNA: TGCGCCAGCAGCCCAAGAACGGGGGGCACTGAAGCTTTCTTT. Protein: CASSPRTGGTEAFF.

The chain employs TRBV4-3 and TRBJ2-1, with no clear D. Trimming left V 1 base short and J 5 bases short, with 6 bases between. The CDR3 is made up of 13 amino acids. Germline loops: CDR1 LGHNA, CDR2 YSLEER. CDR3 protein: CASSQVDNNEQFF. In nucleotides, the CDR3 is TGCGCCAGCAGCCAAGTTGACAACAATGAGCAGTTCTTC.

This clone came up once. DNA of the CDR3: TGTGCCAGCACACAAAGTCCTCAGGGGGTGGGCACAGATACGCAGTATTTT. This codes for CASTQSPQGVGTDTQYF. The chain links TRBV2 to TRBJ2-3; the match to TRBD1 covers 7 bases. V trimming: 7 bases; J trimming: 1 base; junction bases outside the gene matches: 14. Looked up from germline, CDR1 is SNHLY and CDR2 is FYNNEI. There are 17 residues in the CDR3.

The rearrangement links TRBV18 to TRBJ2-1; D is undetermined. Trimming left V 6 bases short and J 5 bases short, with 17 bases between. The CDR3 loop spans 15 amino acids. In germline, CDR1 is KGHSH, CDR2 LQKENI. CDR3 bases: TGTGCCAGCTCCCGTCCTAGTACACTACACAATGAGCAGTTCTTC. This gives the protein CASSRPSTLHNEQFF.

This chain uses TRBV5-4 with TRBJ1-6, with 9 bases aligning to TRBD1. CDR3 size: 17 residues. V lost 6 bases, J lost 7 bases, and 14 bases stayed unmatched. Germline CDR1 is SGHNT and CDR2 is YYREEE (reference sequence). CDR3 loop: CASTKQGAGRINSPLHF. The DNA for the CDR3 is TGTGCCAGCACCAAACAGGGGGCCGGGCGGATAAATTCACCCCTCCACTTT.

This sequence joins TRBV19 and TRBJ2-7; possibly TRBD1 for D (5 bases). V lost 4 bases and J lost 4, with 11 bases in between. CDR1 and CDR2 (germline): LNHDA, SQIVND (reference sequence). The CDR3 covers 13 residues. This CDR3 is CASSTAGAYEQYF. The CDR3 DNA is TGTGCCAGTAGTACCGCTGGGGCGTACGAGCAGTACTTC.

V and J are TRBV13 and TRBJ2-5; 7 positions agree with TRBD1. The DNA end lines up better with TRBJ2-7; the J call may be wrong. This CDR3 is 15 amino acids long. Per the germline V gene, CDR1 is PRHDT and CDR2 is FYEKMQ (reference sequence). The CDR3 is CASSPTGPHSYEQYF. CDR3 bases: TGTGCCAGCAGCCCGACAGGGCCTCACTCCTACGAGCAGTACTTC.

The rearrangement uses TRBV9 and TRBJ1-2; 9 nucleotides align to TRBD1. V shed 4 bases and J 5 bases; nucleotides not matched to a gene: 9. Per germline, CDR1 SGDLS and CDR2 YYNGEE. This CDR3 has 15 residues. The CDR3 DNA is TGTGCCAGCAGCATCGGGACAGGGTGGCAGTATGGCTACACCTTC. This gives the protein CASSIGTGWQYGYTF.

The chain combines TRBV19 with TRBJ2-7, with a possible D match to TRBD1 (5 bases). This CDR3 region has 14 residues. Between the trimmed V and J ends, which lost 10 bases and 2 bases, there was a span of 18 bases. The germline gives CDR1 LNHDA, CDR2 SQIVND (reference sequence). Here the CDR3 reads CATASRAGTYEQYF. The CDR3 DNA reads TGTGCCACCGCGTCTAGGGCAGGGACCTACGAGCAGTACTTC. The variable domain in full, with the rest retrieved from reference TRBV19 and TRBJ2-7, is DGGITQSPKYLFRKEGQNVTLSCEQNLNHDAMYWYRQDPGQGLRLIYYSQIVNDFQKGDIAEGYSVSREKKESFPLTVTSAQKNPTAFYLCATASRAGTYEQYFGPGTRLTVT.

The gene calls are TRBV2 and TRBJ2-7; 7 nucleotides agree with TRBD1. V dropped 6 bases and J dropped 4; count of bases not matched to a gene: 12. Per germline, CDR1 SNHLY and CDR2 FYNNEI. The CDR3 extends over 15 amino acids. For the CDR3, the DNA is TGTGCCAGCAGCTCCCGACAGGGTCGCTCGTACGAGCAGTACTTC. It specifies CASSSRQGRSYEQYF.

The chain carries TRBV5-5 and TRBJ1-2, with 7 bases fitting TRBD1. Germline-derived CDR1 and CDR2 are SGHKS and YYEKEE (reference sequence). This CDR3 has 13 residues. V lost 3 bases, J lost 4 bases, and 3 bases stayed unmatched. The DNA for the CDR3 is TGTGCCAGCAGCTCCGGGACAGTCTATGGCTACACCTTC. Translating gives CASSSGTVYGYTF.

The chain links TRBV2 to TRBJ2-6, with a weak D call TRBD2 (6 bases). The CDR3 has 11 amino acids. Germline assignment: CDR1 SNHLY and CDR2 FYNNEI. CDR3 in amino acids: CAEGGANVLTF. The CDR3 nucleotides read TGTGCGGAGGGGGGGGCCAACGTCCTGACTTTC.

V is TRBV11-2 and J is TRBJ1-1; D possibly corresponds to TRBD1 (6 bases). Germline values: CDR1 SGHAT, CDR2 FQNNGV. Trimming took 5 bases from V and 4 from J, leaving 20 bases between them. The CDR3 spans 16 residues. The CDR3 sequence: CASSLNRAPGGTEAFF. The CDR3 nucleotides are TGTGCCAGCAGCCTAAACAGGGCGCCGGGGGGCACTGAAGCTTTCTTT.

Comment on this clone: Distinct nucleotide sequences in the sample also encode this CDR3. The CDR3 region has the DNA TGTGCCAGCAGCCTTTCAGGGGGCCGGGAGACCCAGTACTTC. Translated, it gives CASSLSGGRETQYF. The V and J genes are TRBV11-2 and TRBJ2-5; 8 positions match TRBD1. The CDR3 length is 14 residues. The junction had 7 bases not matched to a gene; V was cut back by 5 bases and J by 5 bases. Germline V gives CDR1 SGHAT, CDR2 FQNNGV.

The CDR3 DNA reads as TGTGCCAGCAGCTTTGGAGGGGACGGTGGGAATGAGCAGTTCTTC. Translation: CASSFGGDGGNEQFF. The chain recombines TRBV7-9 with TRBJ2-1; a weak D match, TRBD2 (6 bases). Trimming left V 3 bases short and J 7 bases short, with 16 bases between. This CDR3 region has 15 residues. The germline gives CDR1 SEHNR, CDR2 FQNEAQ (reference sequence).

The chain has TRBV7-2 and TRBJ1-2; 7 nucleotides match TRBD1. CDR3 size: 15 residues. Germline V gene sequence: CDR1 SGHTA, CDR2 FQGNSA. Trimming at V came to 2 bases and at J to 6 bases, leaving 9 bases not matched to a gene. CDR3: CASSLTGTAGDGYTF. DNA of the CDR3: TGTGCCAGCAGCTTAACAGGGACAGCGGGGGATGGCTACACCTTC.

The gene calls are TRBV9 and TRBJ2-3; no clear D. Per germline, CDR1 SGDLS and CDR2 YYNGEE. This CDR3 contains 14 residues. Trimming cost V 4 bases and J 2 bases, with 11 bases left between them. DNA for the CDR3: TGTGCCAGCAGCCCCCGACTGACCACAGATACGCAGTATTTT. Translation: CASSPRLTTDTQYF.

This chain joins TRBV7-2 and TRBJ2-1, with 8 bases identical to TRBD2. V trimming: 4 bases; J trimming: 7 bases; junction bases outside the gene matches: 9. Looked up from germline, CDR1 is SGHTA and CDR2 is FQGNSA. The CDR3 consists of 15 residues. CDR3 in DNA: TGTGCCAGCAGCTGGGGGCGGGGGGCAGCGAATGAGCAGTTCTTC. The encoded protein is CASSWGRGAANEQFF.

This clone was detected only a few times. The chain joins TRBV6-6 to TRBJ1-6; no reliable D call. V was clipped by 8 bases and J by 8 bases, with 10 bases between them. The CDR3 runs 12 residues. Germline CDR1 reads MNHNY; CDR2 reads SVGAGI (reference sequence). CDR3 in DNA: TGTGCCAGCCGTTTAACTGATTCACCCCTCCACTTT. This encodes CASRLTDSPLHF.

This clone was seen a single time. This chain joins TRBV5-1 and TRBJ2-5; TRBD1 matches at 8 bases. Near its end, the DNA agrees better with TRBJ2-7, so the J call may be wrong. The germline V gene has CDR1 SGHRS and CDR2 YFSETQ. CDR3 length: 14 residues. CDR3 bases: TGCGCCAGCAGCCCTCAGACAGGGGTCAACGAGCAGTACTTC. Its protein is CASSPQTGVNEQYF.

V gene TRBV4-1 combines with J gene TRBJ2-5; 7 nucleotides line up with TRBD2. This CDR3 has 16 residues. Germline CDR1 is MGHRA and CDR2 is YSYEKL. Germline trimming cut 0 bases from V and 0 bases from J; bases unmatched to any gene: 4. The CDR3 reads CASSQDSSGYQETQYF. The CDR3 bases are TGCGCCAGCAGCCAAGATTCTAGCGGATACCAAGAGACCCAGTACTTC.

The chain links TRBV2 to TRBJ1-5; D might be TRBD1 (6 bases). The germline gives CDR1 SNHLY, CDR2 FYNNEI. The CDR3 extends over 14 amino acids. V shed 6 bases and J shed 4 bases, with 13 bases lying between them. The CDR3 spells CASSAEGGNQPQHF. In DNA, the CDR3 is TGTGCCAGCAGCGCTGAGGGGGGGAATCAGCCCCAGCATTTT.

V gene TRBV4-3 combines with J gene TRBJ2-5; TRBD1 aligns across 9 bases. Germline CDR1 LGHNA, CDR2 YSLEER. The J segment lost 3 bases and the V segment lost 2 bases, leaving 4 bases of the junction unmatched. The CDR3 runs 15 residues. The CDR3 bases are TGCGCCAGCAGCCAATACAGGGGGCCTGAAGAGACCCAGTACTTC. Protein sequence: CASSQYRGPEETQYF.

V gene TRBV19 combines with J gene TRBJ2-5, with a possible D match to TRBD1 (5 bases). CDR1 and CDR2 from the germline V gene are LNHDA and SQIVND (reference sequence). Trimming shortened V by 3 bases and J by 2 bases, and 13 bases separated the two germline ends. This CDR3 is built from 15 residues. The CDR3 DNA reads as TGTGCCAGTAGTATCTCGACAGCGTCTCAAGAGACCCAGTACTTC. Translated, it gives CASSISTASQETQYF.